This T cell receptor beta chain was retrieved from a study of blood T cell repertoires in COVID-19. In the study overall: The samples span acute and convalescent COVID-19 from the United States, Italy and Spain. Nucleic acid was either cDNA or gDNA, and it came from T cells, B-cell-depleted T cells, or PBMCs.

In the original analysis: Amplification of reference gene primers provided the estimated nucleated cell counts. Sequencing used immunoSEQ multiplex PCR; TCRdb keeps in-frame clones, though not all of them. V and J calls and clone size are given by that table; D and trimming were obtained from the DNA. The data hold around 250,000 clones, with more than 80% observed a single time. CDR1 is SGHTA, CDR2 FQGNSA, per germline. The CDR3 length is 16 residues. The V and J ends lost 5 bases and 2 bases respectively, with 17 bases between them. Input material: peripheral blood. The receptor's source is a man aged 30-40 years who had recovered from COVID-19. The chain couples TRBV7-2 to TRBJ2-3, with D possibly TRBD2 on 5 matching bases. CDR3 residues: CASSPRTPTFTDTQYF. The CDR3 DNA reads TGTGCCAGCAGCCCTCGGACTCCTACCTTCACAGATACGCAGTATTTT.